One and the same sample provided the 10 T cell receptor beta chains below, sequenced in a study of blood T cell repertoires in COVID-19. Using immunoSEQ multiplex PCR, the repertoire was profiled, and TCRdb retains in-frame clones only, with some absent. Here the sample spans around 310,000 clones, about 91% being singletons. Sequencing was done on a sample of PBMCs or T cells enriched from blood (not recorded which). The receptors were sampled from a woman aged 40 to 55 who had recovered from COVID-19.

The DNA of the CDR3 is TGTGCCAGTGCCTCGCCGGGACAGGGAAAAGGCTACACCTTC. As protein: CASASPGQGKGYTF. The chain employs TRBV7-9 and TRBJ1-2; 9 positions agree with TRBD1. Per the germline V gene, CDR1 is SEHNR and CDR2 is FQNEAQ (reference sequence). The V and J ends lost 9 bases and 8 bases, in that order; junction bases with no gene match: 13. The CDR3 has 14 amino acids.

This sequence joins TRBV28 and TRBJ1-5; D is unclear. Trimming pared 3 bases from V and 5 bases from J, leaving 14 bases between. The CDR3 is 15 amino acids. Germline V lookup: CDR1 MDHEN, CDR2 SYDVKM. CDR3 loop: CASSFAGFGDQPQHF. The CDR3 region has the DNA TGTGCCAGCAGTTTTGCAGGTTTCGGCGATCAGCCCCAGCATTTT.

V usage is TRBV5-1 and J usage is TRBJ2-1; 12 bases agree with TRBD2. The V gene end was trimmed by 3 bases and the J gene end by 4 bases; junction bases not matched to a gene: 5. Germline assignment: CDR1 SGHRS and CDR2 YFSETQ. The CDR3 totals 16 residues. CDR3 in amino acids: CASSYSSGRVYNEQFF. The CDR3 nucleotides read TGCGCCAGCAGCTACTCTAGCGGGAGGGTGTACAATGAGCAGTTCTTC.

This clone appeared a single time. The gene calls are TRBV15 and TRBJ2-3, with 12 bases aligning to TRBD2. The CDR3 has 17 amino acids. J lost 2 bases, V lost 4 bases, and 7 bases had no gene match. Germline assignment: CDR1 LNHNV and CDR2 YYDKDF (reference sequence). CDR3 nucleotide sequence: TGTGCCACCAGCACCCGACTAGCGGGAGCCGTCACAGATACGCAGTATTTT. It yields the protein CATSTRLAGAVTDTQYF.

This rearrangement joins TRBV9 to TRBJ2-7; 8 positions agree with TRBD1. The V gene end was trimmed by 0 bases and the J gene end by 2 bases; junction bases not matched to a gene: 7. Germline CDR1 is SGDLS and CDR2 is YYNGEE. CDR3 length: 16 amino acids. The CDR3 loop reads CASSVAAQGATYEQYF. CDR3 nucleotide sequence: TGTGCCAGCAGCGTAGCGGCCCAGGGGGCTACCTACGAGCAGTACTTC. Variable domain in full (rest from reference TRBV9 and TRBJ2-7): DSGVTQTPKHLITATGQRVTLRCSPRSGDLSVYWYQQSLDQGLQFLIQYYNGEERAKGNILERFSAQQFPDLHSELNLSSLELGDSALYFCASSVAAQGATYEQYFGPGTRLTVT.

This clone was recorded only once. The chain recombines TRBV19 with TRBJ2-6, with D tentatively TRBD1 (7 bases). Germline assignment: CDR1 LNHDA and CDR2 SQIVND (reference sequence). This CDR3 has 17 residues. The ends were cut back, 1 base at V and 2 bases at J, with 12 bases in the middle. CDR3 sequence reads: CASSIVGGGTGANVLTF. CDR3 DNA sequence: TGTGCCAGTAGTATAGTCGGAGGGGGCACTGGGGCCAACGTCCTGACTTTC.

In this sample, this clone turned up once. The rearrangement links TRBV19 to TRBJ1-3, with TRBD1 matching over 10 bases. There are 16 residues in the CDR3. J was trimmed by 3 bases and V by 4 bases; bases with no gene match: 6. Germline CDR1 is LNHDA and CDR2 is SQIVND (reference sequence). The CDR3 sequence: CASSTRQGAGGNTIYF. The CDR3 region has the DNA TGTGCCAGTAGTACCAGACAGGGGGCCGGTGGAAACACCATATATTTT.

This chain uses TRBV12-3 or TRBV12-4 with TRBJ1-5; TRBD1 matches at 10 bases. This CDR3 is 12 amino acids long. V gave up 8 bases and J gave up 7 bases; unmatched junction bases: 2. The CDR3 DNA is TGTGCCAGCGGGACAGGGGACCAGCCCCAGCATTTT. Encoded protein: CASGTGDQPQHF.

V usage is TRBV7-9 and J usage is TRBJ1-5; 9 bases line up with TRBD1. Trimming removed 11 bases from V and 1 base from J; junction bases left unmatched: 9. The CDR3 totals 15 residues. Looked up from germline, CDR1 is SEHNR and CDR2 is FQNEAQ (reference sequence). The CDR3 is CASGQGAISNQPQHF. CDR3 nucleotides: TGTGCCTCGGGACAGGGAGCAATAAGCAATCAGCCCCAGCATTTT. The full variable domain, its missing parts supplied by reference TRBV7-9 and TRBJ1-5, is DTGVSQNPRHKITKRGQNVTFRCDPISEHNRLYWYRQTLGQGPEFLTYFQNEAQLEKSRLLSDRFSAERPKGSFSTLEIQRTEQGDSAMYLCASGQGAISNQPQHFGDGTRLSIL.

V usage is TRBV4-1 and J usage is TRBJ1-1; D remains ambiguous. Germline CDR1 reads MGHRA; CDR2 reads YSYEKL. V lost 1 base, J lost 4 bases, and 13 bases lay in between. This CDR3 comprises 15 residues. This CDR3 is CASSQVGRGSTEAFF. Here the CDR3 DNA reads TGCGCCAGCAGCCAAGTTGGGCGCGGGTCCACTGAAGCTTTCTTT.